There are a few counts of the clone carrying this TCR beta chain. V was clipped by 7 bases and J by 4 bases; unmatched bases: 12. Germline values: CDR1 KGHDR, CDR2 SFDVKD. The CDR3 length is 18 residues. The source of the sample is a study of T-cell reconstitution after alpha-beta-depleted transplantation in children. Using unique molecular identifiers, the investigators prepared the TCRbeta library. TCRdb passed the PCR reads through MiXCR, listing each CDR3 protein once. Seen here are over 550,000 distinct CDR3 sequences, about 10% observed once, and the top ten hold less than 5%. The sequence was collected from a human donor who donated a stem cell graft to a child with acute myeloid leukemia. The sample in question was PBMCs from the stem cell graft donor, obtained from the stem cell graft. The rearrangement links TRBV24-1 to TRBJ2-1; 13 nucleotides match TRBD2. The CDR3 here is CATSQRTSGSRLYNEQFF. The CDR3 nucleotides are TGTGCCACCAGCCAGCGGACTAGCGGGAGCCGGCTATACAATGAGCAGTTCTTC.